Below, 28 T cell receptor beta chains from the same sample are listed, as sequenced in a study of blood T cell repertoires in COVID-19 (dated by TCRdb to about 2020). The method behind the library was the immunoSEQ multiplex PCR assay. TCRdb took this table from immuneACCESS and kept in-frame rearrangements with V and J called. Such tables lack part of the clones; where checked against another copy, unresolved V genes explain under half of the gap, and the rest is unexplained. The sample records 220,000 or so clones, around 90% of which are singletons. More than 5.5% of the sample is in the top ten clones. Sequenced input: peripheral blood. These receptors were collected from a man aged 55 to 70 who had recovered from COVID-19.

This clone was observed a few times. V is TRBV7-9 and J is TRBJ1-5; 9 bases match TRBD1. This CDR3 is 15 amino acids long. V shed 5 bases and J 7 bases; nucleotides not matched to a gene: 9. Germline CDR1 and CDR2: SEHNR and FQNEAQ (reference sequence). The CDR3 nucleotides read TGTGCCAGCAGCCCCACGGGACAGGGACTCCAGCCCCAGCATTTT. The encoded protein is CASSPTGQGLQPQHF.

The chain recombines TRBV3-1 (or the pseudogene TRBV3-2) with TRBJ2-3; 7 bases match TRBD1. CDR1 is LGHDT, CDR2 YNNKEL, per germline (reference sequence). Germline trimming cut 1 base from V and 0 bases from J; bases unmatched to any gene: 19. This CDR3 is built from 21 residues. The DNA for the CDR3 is TGTGCCAGCAGCCAAGCCATAGGGACAGTCGGGCCGACGTACAGCACAGATACGCAGTATTTT. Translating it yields CASSQAIGTVGPTYSTDTQYF.

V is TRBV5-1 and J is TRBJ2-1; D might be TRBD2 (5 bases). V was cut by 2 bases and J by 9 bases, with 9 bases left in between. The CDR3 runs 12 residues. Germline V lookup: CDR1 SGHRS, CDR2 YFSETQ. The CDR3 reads CASSFSSSEQFF. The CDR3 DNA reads TGCGCCAGCAGCTTCTCTAGCAGTGAGCAGTTCTTC.

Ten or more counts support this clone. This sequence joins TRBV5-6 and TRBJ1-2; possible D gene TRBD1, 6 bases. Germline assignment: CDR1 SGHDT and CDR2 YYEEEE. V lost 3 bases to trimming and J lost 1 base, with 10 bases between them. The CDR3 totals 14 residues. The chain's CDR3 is CASSSLGHNYGYTF. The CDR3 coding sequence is TGTGCCAGCAGCTCGCTGGGACATAACTATGGCTACACCTTC.

The CDR3 loop reads CASSLDRGSTAFF. CDR3 in DNA: TGTGCCAGCAGCTTAGACAGAGGGTCGACGGCTTTCTTT. This sequence joins TRBV11-2 and TRBJ1-1; unclear D gene. This CDR3 has 13 amino acids. The V end was cut by 0 bases, the J end by 11 bases, with 13 bases between. The germline V gene has CDR1 SGHAT and CDR2 FQNNGV.

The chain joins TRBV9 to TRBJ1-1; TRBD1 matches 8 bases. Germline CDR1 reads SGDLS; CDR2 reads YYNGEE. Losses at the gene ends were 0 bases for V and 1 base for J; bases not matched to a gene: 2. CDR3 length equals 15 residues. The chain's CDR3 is CASSVATGANTEAFF. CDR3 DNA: TGTGCCAGCAGCGTAGCGACAGGGGCGAACACTGAAGCTTTCTTT.

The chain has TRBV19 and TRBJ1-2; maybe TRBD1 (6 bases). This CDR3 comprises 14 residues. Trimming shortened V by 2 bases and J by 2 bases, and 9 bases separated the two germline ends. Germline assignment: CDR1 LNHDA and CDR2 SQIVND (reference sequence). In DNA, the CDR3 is TGTGCCAGTAGTATACCTGGACAGAACTATGGCTACACCTTC. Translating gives CASSIPGQNYGYTF. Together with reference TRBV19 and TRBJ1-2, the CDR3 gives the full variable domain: DGGITQSPKYLFRKEGQNVTLSCEQNLNHDAMYWYRQDPGQGLRLIYYSQIVNDFQKGDIAEGYSVSREKKESFPLTVTSAQKNPTAFYLCASSIPGQNYGYTFGSGTRLTVV.

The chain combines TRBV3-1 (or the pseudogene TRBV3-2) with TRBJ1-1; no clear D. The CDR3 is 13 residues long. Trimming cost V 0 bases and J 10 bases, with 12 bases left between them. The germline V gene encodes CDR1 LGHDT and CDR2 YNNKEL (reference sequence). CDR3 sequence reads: CASSQDLRGGAFF. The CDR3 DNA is TGTGCCAGCAGCCAAGATCTCCGTGGAGGAGCTTTCTTT.

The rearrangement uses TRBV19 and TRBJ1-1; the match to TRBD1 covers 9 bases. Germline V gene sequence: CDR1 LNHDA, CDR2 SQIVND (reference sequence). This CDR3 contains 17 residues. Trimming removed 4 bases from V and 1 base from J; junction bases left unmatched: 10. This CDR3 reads CASSKAGGQGKNTEAFF. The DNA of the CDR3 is TGTGCCAGTAGTAAAGCCGGGGGACAGGGTAAGAACACTGAAGCTTTCTTT. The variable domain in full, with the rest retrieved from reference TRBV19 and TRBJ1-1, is DGGITQSPKYLFRKEGQNVTLSCEQNLNHDAMYWYRQDPGQGLRLIYYSQIVNDFQKGDIAEGYSVSREKKESFPLTVTSAQKNPTAFYLCASSKAGGQGKNTEAFFGQGTRLTVV.

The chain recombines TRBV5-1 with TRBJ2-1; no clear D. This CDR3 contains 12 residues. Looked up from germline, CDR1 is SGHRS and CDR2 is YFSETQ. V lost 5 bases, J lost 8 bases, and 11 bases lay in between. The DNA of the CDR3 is TGCGCCAGCAGTGGGCACCCCCATGAGCAGTTCTTC. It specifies CASSGHPHEQFF.

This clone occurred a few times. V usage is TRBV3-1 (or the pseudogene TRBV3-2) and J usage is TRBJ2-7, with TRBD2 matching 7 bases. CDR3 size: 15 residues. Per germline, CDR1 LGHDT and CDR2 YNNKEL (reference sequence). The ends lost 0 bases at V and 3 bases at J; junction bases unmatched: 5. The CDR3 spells CASSQEGLPFYEQYF. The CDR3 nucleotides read TGTGCCAGCAGCCAAGAGGGACTACCCTTCTACGAGCAGTACTTC.

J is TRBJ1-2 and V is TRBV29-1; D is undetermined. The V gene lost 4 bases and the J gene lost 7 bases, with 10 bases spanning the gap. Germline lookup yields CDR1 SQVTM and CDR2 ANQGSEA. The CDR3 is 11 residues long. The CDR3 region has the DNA TGCAGCGTTGGACACCAGCCTGGCTACACCTTC. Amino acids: CSVGHQPGYTF.

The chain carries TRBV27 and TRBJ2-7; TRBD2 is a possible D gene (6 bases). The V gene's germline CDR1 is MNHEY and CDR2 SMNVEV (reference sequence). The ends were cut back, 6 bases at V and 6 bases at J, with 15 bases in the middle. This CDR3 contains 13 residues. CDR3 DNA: TGTGCCAGCAGACAAAGGGGAGGAGGCGAGCAGTACTTC. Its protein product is CASRQRGGGEQYF.

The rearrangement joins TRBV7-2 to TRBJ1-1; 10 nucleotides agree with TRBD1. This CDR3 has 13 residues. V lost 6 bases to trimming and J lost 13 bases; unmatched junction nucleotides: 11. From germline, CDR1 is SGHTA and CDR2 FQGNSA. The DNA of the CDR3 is TGTGCCAGCAGTCCCGACAGGGGGCGTATGCTTTTCTTT. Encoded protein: CASSPDRGRMLFF.

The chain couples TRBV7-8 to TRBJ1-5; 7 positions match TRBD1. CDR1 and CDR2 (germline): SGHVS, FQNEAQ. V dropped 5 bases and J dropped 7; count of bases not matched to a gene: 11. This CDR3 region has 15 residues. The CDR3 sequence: CASSRETGQAQPQHF. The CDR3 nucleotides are TGTGCCAGCAGCCGTGAAACCGGACAGGCGCAGCCCCAGCATTTT.

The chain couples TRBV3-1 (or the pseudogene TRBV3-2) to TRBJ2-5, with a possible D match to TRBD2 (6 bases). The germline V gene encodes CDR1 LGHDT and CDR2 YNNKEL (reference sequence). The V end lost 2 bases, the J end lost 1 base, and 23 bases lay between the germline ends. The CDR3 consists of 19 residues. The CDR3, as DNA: TGTGCCAGCAGCCAACACCCCCCCCGCGTCGGCGGGACCCAAGAGACCCAGTACTTC. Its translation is CASSQHPPRVGGTQETQYF.

Here the CDR3 reads CASRDRTDLYEQYF. In DNA, the CDR3 is TGTGCCAGCAGGGATAGGACAGACCTATACGAGCAGTACTTC. This rearrangement joins TRBV6-5 to TRBJ2-7; D perhaps matches TRBD1 (6 bases). CDR1 is MNHEY, CDR2 SVGAGI, per germline. This CDR3 spans 14 amino acids. Trimming stripped 6 bases from V and 4 bases from J, with 16 bases between.

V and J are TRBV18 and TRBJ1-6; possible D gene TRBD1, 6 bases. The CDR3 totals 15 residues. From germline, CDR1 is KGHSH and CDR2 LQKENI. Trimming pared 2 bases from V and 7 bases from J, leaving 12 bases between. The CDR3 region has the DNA TGTGCCAGCTCACCATACAGGGTGGGGAATTCACCCCTCCACTTT. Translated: CASSPYRVGNSPLHF. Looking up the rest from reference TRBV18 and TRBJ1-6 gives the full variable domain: NAGVMQNPRHLVRRRGQEARLRCSPMKGHSHVYWYRQLPEEGLKFMVYLQKENIIDESGMPKERFSAEFPKEGPSILRIQQVVRGDSAAYFCASSPYRVGNSPLHFGNGTRLTVT.

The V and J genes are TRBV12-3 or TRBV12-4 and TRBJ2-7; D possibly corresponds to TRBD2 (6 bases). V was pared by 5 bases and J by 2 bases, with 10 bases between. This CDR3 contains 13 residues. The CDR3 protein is CASSIGLPYEQYF. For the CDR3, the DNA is TGTGCCAGCAGTATTGGACTACCCTACGAGCAGTACTTC.

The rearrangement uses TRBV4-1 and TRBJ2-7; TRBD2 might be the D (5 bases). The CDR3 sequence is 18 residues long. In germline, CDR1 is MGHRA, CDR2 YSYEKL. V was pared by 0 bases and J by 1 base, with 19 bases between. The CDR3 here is CASSQDSRGSSSSYEQYF. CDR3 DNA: TGCGCCAGCAGCCAAGATTCAAGAGGGTCCAGTTCATCCTACGAGCAGTACTTC.

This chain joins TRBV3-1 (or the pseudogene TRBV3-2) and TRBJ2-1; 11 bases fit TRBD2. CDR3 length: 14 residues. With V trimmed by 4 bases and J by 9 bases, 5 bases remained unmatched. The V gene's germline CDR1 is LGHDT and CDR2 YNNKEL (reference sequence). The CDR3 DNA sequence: TGTGCCAGCAGCCTTCTAGCGGGAGGAGGTGAGCAGTTCTTC. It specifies CASSLLAGGGEQFF.

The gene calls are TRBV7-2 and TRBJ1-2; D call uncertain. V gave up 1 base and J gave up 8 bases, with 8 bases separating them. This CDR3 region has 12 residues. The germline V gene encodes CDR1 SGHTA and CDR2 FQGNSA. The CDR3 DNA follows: TGTGCCAGCAGCTTAGTTAACGGGGGCTACACCTTC. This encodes CASSLVNGGYTF.

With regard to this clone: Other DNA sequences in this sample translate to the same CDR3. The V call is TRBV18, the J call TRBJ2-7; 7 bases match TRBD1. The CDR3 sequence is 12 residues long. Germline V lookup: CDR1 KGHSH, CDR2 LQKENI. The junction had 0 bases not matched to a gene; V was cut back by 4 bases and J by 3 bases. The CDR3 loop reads CASSRDSYEQYF. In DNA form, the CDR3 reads TGTGCCAGCTCACGGGACAGCTACGAGCAGTACTTC. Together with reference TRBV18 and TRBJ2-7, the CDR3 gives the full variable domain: NAGVMQNPRHLVRRRGQEARLRCSPMKGHSHVYWYRQLPEEGLKFMVYLQKENIIDESGMPKERFSAEFPKEGPSILRIQQVVRGDSAAYFCASSRDSYEQYFGPGTRLTVT.

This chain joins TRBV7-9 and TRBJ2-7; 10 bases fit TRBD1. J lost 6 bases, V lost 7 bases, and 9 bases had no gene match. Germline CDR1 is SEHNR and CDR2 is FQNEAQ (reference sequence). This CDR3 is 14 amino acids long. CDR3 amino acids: CASTRQGASSEQYF. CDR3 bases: TGTGCCAGCACCCGACAGGGGGCGTCGTCCGAGCAGTACTTC.

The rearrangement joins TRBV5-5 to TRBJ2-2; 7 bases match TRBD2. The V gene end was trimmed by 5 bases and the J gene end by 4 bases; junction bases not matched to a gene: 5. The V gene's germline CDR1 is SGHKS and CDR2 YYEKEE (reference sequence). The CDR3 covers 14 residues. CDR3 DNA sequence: TGTGCCAGCAGTCTGGGACTACCCACCGGGGAGCTGTTTTTT. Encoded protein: CASSLGLPTGELFF.

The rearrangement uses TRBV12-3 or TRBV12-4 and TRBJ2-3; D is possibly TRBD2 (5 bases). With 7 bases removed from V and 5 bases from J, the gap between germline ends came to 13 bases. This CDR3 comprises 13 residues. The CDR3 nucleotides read TGTGCCAGCACTCTAGCCGGTCGAGATACGCAGTATTTT. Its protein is CASTLAGRDTQYF.

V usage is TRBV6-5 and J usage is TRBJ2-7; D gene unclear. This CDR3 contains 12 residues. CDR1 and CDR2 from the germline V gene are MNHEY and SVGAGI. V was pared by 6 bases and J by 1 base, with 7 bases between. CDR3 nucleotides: TGTGCCAGCAGCCGCGAGTCCTACGAGCAGTACTTC. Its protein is CASSRESYEQYF.

The CDR3 DNA reads TGTGCCAGCAGCTTGGGAGTCATTACAGGGGACTATGGCTACACCTTC. Translated: CASSLGVITGDYGYTF. This chain links TRBV7-2 with TRBJ1-2; 7 bases map to TRBD1. CDR3 length equals 16 residues. Per germline, CDR1 SGHTA and CDR2 FQGNSA. The V segment lost 3 bases and the J segment 3 bases; nucleotides outside the gene matches: 10.